These 4 T cell receptor beta chains share one sample of origin, sequenced in a study of CD8+ T cells in alopecia areata. Alopecia areata patients provided lesional scalp punch biopsies and peripheral blood, both collected for the study. TCR sequencing used cDNA made by reverse transcription of extracted RNA. Clones were read by immunoSEQ multiplex PCR, and TCRdb kept only the in-frame ones, dropping some. The sample lists under 15,000 clones, 61% occurring once. The material sequenced was skin. These receptors all come from a human donor with alopecia areata.

The rearrangement uses TRBV10-2 and TRBJ1-3; no definite D call. The V end was cut by 10 bases, the J end by 1 base, with 5 bases between. The germline CDR1 and CDR2 sequences are WSHSY and SAAADI. The CDR3 totals 11 residues. CDR3 nucleotides: TGCGCCACCGAGTCTGGAAACACCATATATTTT. Protein: CATESGNTIYF.

This clone was counted between two and nine times. This chain joins TRBV30 and TRBJ1-1; 7 nucleotides match TRBD1. Unmatched junction bases numbered 13, after V lost 3 bases and J lost 6 bases. Per germline, CDR1 GTSNPN and CDR2 SVGIG (reference sequence). This CDR3 has 15 amino acids. The chain's CDR3 is CAWSNKQGIVAEAFF. CDR3 DNA: TGTGCCTGGAGCAACAAACAGGGGATTGTCGCTGAAGCTTTCTTT.

The V call is TRBV10-3, the J call TRBJ2-1, with a possible D match to TRBD1 (5 bases). Germline lookup yields CDR1 ENHRY and CDR2 SYGVKD. V dropped 4 bases and J dropped 1 base, with 5 bases sitting between them. This CDR3 has 13 residues. CDR3 DNA: TGTGCCATCAGTGGACAGTCCTACAATGAGCAGTTCTTC. Amino acids: CAISGQSYNEQFF.

The V and J genes are TRBV7-9 and TRBJ1-2; D gene uncertain. The CDR3 runs to 13 residues. Trimming cost V 0 bases and J 4 bases, with 6 bases left between them. From germline, CDR1 is SEHNR and CDR2 FQNEAQ (reference sequence). In nucleotides, the CDR3 is TGTGCCAGCAGCTTAGCGCCCACCTATGGCTACACCTTC. Translating gives CASSLAPTYGYTF.